One sample yielded the 9 T cell receptor beta chains listed below, sequenced in a study of T cells in Graves' hyperthyroidism and ophthalmopathy. Amplification yielded TCR beta CDR3 regions, with RNA transcripts as the source. RT-PCR in the first round (using the HTBI primer set) targeted the TCR CDR3. TCRdb fed the multiplex PCR reads into MiXCR, producing one record per CDR3 protein. The table shows roughly 400,000 distinct CDR3 sequences, with approximately 14% occurring only once. The source material was blood. These receptors all stem from a woman in her late teens or twenties with Graves' hyperthyroidism that later progressed to Graves' ophthalmopathy.

This clonotype was found many times. This chain uses TRBV9 with TRBJ1-1; possibly TRBD1 for D (5 bases). Germline CDR1 reads SGDLS; CDR2 reads YYNGEE. Trimming pared 3 bases from V and 11 bases from J, leaving 8 bases between. The CDR3 length is 10 residues. CDR3 in amino acids: CASSGQGAFF. The CDR3 bases are TGTGCCAGCAGCGGGCAGGGCGCTTTCTTT. Supplemented by reference TRBV9 and TRBJ1-1, the full variable domain reads DSGVTQTPKHLITATGQRVTLRCSPRSGDLSVYWYQQSLDQGLQFLIQYYNGEERAKGNILERFSAQQFPDLHSELNLSSLELGDSALYFCASSGQGAFFGQGTRLTVV.

This clonotype has just a few counts. This chain links TRBV5-4 with TRBJ2-7; 7 nucleotides match TRBD1. V shed 4 bases, J shed 0 bases, and the junction held 4 bases outside the gene matches. The length of the CDR3 is 14 residues. CDR1 SGHNT and CDR2 YYREEE come from the germline V gene (reference sequence). The CDR3 DNA follows: TGTGCCAGCAGCCGGACAGGTAACTCCTACGAGCAGTACTTC. Its translation: CASSRTGNSYEQYF.

Turning to this clonotype: A read error may explain this, as a much larger clone is one base away. The V call is TRBV15, the J call TRBJ2-7; the match to TRBD2 covers 10 bases. The germline V gene has CDR1 LNHNV and CDR2 YYDKDF (reference sequence). The CDR3 runs 17 residues. The CDR3 reads CATSRETSGTSSYERYF. CDR3 sequence (DNA): TGTGCCACCAGCAGAGAAACTAGCGGGACCAGCTCCTACGAGCGGTACTTC.

This clonotype was detected many times. The rearrangement uses TRBV28 and TRBJ2-1; 12 positions agree with TRBD2. The CDR3 is made up of 17 amino acids. V dropped 5 bases and J dropped 5; count of bases not matched to a gene: 10. Germline CDR1 MDHEN, CDR2 SYDVKM. CDR3 sequence reads: CASSPRLAGVRNNEQFF. DNA for the CDR3: TGTGCCAGCAGTCCAAGACTAGCGGGAGTTCGGAACAATGAGCAGTTCTTC.

This clonotype was seen at least ten times. This chain connects TRBV12-3 or TRBV12-4 to TRBJ2-5; no clear D gene. Trimming left V 1 base short and J 5 bases short, with 8 bases between. The CDR3 consists of 13 residues. CDR3 residues: CASSLDQMETQYF. CDR3 sequence (DNA): TGTGCCAGCAGTTTAGATCAGATGGAGACCCAGTACTTC.

This clonotype has more than one count but fewer than ten. The V and J genes are TRBV6-5 and TRBJ2-6, with 7 positions matching TRBD2. V trimming: 2 bases; J trimming: 0 bases; junction bases outside the gene matches: 7. In germline, CDR1 is MNHEY, CDR2 SVGAGI. The CDR3 contains 18 residues. CDR3 sequence: CASSYAGRSISGANVLTF. CDR3 DNA: TGTGCCAGCAGTTACGCCGGGAGGAGCATCTCTGGGGCCAACGTCCTGACTTTC.

J is TRBJ2-1 and V is TRBV28; 13 bases are a match to TRBD2. The germline CDR1 and CDR2 sequences are MDHEN and SYDVKM. Germline trimming cut 8 bases from V and 10 bases from J; bases unmatched to any gene: 11. The CDR3 sequence is 15 residues long. In DNA form, the CDR3 reads TGTGCCAGCCATTGGACTAGCGGGAGTAGTCGGGAGCAGTTCTTC. This gives the protein CASHWTSGSSREQFF.

There are many counts of this clonotype. The rearrangement links TRBV27 to TRBJ2-1, with 8 bases aligning to TRBD1. Looked up from germline, CDR1 is MNHEY and CDR2 is SMNVEV (reference sequence). The CDR3 contains 17 residues. The junction had 6 bases not matched to a gene; V was cut back by 2 bases and J by 0 bases. DNA for the CDR3: TGTGCCAGCAGTTTAGGGACAGGTCTTAGCTCCTACAATGAGCAGTTCTTC. Translated: CASSLGTGLSSYNEQFF.

This chain links TRBV27 with TRBJ2-1, with TRBD2 matching over 15 bases. V lost 6 bases to trimming and J lost 4 bases; unmatched junction nucleotides: 7. The CDR3 consists of 17 residues. Germline lookup yields CDR1 MNHEY and CDR2 SMNVEV (reference sequence). CDR3 loop: CASSPGLAGGGYNEQFF. CDR3 bases: TGTGCCAGCAGCCCAGGACTAGCGGGAGGGGGTTACAATGAGCAGTTCTTC.